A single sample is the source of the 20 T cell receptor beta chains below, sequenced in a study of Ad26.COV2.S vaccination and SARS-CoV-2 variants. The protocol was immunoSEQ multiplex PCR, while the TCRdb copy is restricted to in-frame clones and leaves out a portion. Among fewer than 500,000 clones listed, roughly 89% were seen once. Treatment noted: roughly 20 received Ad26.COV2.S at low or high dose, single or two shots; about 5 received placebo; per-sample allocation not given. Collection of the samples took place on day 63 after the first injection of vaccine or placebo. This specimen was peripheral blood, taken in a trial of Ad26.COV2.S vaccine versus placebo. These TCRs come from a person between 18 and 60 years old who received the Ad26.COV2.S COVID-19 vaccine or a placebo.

The CDR3 is CASSIDGIRWNTEAFF. DNA for the CDR3: TGTGCCAGTAGTATAGACGGGATTCGGTGGAACACTGAAGCTTTCTTT. This chain uses TRBV19 with TRBJ1-1; D gene ambiguous. The V end lost 0 bases, the J end lost 1 base, and 12 bases lay between the germline ends. This CDR3 comprises 16 residues. The germline V gene encodes CDR1 LNHDA and CDR2 SQIVND (reference sequence). The full variable domain, completed using reference TRBV19 and TRBJ1-1, is DGGITQSPKYLFRKEGQNVTLSCEQNLNHDAMYWYRQDPGQGLRLIYYSQIVNDFQKGDIAEGYSVSREKKESFPLTVTSAQKNPTAFYLCASSIDGIRWNTEAFFGQGTRLTVV.

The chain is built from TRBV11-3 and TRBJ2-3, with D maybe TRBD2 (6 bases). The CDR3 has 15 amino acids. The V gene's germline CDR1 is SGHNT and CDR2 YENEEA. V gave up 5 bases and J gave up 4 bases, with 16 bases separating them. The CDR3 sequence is CASSAPAGPPDTQYF. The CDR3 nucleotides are TGTGCCAGCAGCGCCCCGGCGGGGCCCCCAGATACGCAGTATTTT.

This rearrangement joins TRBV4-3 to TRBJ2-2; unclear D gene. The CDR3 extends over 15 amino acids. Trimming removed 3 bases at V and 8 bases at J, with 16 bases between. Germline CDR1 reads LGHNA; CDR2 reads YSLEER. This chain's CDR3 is CASSHPGRSRGELFF. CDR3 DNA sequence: TGCGCCAGCAGCCACCCCGGACGGTCCAGGGGGGAGCTGTTTTTT.

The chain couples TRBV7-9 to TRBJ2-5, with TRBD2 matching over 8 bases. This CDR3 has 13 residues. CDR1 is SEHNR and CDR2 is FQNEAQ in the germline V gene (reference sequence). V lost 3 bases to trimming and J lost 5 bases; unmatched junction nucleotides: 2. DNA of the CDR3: TGTGCCAGCAGCTTGGGACTAGAGGAGACCCAGTACTTC. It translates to CASSLGLEETQYF.

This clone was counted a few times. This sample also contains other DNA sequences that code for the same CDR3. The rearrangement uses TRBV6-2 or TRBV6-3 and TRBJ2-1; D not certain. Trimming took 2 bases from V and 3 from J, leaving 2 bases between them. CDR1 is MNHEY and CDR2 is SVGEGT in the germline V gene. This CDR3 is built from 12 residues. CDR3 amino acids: CASSYSYNEQFF. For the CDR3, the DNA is TGTGCCAGCAGTTACAGCTACAATGAGCAGTTCTTC.

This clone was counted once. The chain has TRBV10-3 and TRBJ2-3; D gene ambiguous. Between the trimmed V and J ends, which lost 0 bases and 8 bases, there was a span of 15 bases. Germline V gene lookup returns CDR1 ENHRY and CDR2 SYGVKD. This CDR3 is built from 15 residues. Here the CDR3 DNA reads TGTGCCATCAGTGAGTCGTTTGAACCGGGCGCTACGCAGTATTTT. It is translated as CAISESFEPGATQYF.

CDR3 amino acids: CATSDLSNNRVDEQFF. The CDR3 DNA reads TGTGCCACCAGTGATCTGAGTAATAACCGAGTAGATGAGCAGTTCTTC. This chain connects TRBV24-1 to TRBJ2-1; D gene uncertain. The CDR3 is 16 residues long. Germline-derived CDR1 and CDR2 are KGHDR and SFDVKD. Trimming left V 3 bases short and J 8 bases short, with 19 bases between.

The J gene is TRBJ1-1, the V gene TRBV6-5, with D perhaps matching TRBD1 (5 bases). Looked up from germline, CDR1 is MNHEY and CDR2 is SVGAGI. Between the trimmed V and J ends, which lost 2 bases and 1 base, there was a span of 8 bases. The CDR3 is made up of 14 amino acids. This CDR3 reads CASSYRGANTEAFF. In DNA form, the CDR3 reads TGTGCCAGCAGTTACAGGGGTGCGAACACTGAAGCTTTCTTT.

CDR3 sequence reads: CASSLQPGQPQHF. The CDR3 DNA reads as TGTGCCAGCAGCTTACAACCGGGGCAGCCCCAGCATTTT. The V and J genes are TRBV11-3 and TRBJ1-5; D call uncertain. CDR1 is SGHNT, CDR2 YENEEA, per germline. The V and J ends lost 2 bases and 7 bases respectively, with 9 bases between them. The CDR3 spans 13 residues.

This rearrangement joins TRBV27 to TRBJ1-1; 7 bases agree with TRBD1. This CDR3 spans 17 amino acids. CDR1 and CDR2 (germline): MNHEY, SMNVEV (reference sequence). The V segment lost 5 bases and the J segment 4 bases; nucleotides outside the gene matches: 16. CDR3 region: CASSDLTLRGRGTEAFF. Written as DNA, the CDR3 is TGTGCCAGCAGTGACTTAACTCTCAGGGGGAGGGGCACTGAAGCTTTCTTT.

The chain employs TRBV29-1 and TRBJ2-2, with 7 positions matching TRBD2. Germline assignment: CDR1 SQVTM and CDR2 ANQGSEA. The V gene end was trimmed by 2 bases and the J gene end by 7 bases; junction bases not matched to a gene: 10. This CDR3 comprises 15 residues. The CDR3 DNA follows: TGCAGCGTTGAACACCCCCCGGGGGGAGGCGGGGAGCTGTTTTTT. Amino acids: CSVEHPPGGGGELFF.

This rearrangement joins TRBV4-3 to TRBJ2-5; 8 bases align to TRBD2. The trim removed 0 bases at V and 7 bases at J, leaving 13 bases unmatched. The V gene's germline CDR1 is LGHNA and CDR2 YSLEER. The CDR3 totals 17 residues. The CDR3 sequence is CASSQEPPGTSFATQYF. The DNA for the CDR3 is TGCGCCAGCAGCCAAGAACCCCCCGGGACTAGTTTTGCGACCCAGTACTTC.

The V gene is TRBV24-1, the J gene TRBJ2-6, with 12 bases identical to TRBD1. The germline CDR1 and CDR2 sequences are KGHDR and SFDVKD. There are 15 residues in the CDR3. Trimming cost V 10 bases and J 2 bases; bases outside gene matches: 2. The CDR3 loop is CATGQGATGANVLTF. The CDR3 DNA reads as TGTGCCACGGGACAGGGGGCAACTGGGGCCAACGTCCTGACTTTC.

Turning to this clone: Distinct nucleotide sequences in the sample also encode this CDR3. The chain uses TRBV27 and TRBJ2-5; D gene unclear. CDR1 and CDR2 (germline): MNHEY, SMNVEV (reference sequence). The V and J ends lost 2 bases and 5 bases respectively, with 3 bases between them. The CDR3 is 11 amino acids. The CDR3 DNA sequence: TGTGCCAGCAGTTTAGGCGAGACCCAGTACTTC. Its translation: CASSLGETQYF.

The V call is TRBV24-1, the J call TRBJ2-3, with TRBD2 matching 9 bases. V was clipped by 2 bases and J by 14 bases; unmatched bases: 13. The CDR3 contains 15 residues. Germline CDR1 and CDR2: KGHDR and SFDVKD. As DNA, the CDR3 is TGTGCCACCAGTGATTCTAGGGCTAGCGGGGAAATCTGGTATTTT. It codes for CATSDSRASGEIWYF.

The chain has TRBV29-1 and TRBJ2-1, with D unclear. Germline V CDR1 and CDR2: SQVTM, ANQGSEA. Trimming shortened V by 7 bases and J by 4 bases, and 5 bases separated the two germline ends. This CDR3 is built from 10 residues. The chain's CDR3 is CSATYNEQFF. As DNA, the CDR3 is TGCAGCGCGACATACAATGAGCAGTTCTTC.

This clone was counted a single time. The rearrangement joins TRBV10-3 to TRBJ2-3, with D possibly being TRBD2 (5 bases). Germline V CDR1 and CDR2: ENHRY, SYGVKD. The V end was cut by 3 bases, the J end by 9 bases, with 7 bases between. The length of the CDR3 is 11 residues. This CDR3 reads CAISDGKTQYF. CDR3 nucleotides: TGTGCCATCAGTGACGGGAAAACGCAGTATTTT.

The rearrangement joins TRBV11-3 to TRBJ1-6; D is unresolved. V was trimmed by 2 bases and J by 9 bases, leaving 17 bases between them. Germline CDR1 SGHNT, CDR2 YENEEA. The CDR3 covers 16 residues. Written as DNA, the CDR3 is TGTGCCAGCAGCTTACGGGCCGGGGTAGAGAGTTCACCCCTCCACTTT. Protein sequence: CASSLRAGVESSPLHF.

The CDR3 spells CASSFETIGNEQFF. Here the CDR3 DNA reads TGCGCCAGCAGCTTCGAAACCATAGGGAATGAGCAGTTCTTC. The gene calls are TRBV4-1 and TRBJ2-1; D gene unclear. Trimming took 5 bases from V and 7 from J, leaving 15 bases between them. Looked up from germline, CDR1 is MGHRA and CDR2 is YSYEKL. This CDR3 contains 14 residues.

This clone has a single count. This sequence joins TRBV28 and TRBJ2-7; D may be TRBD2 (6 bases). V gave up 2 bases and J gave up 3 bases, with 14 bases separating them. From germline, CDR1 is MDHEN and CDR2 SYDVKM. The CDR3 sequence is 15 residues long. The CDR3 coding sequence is TGTGCCAGCAGTTTAGGAGGGAATCGCATCTACGAGCAGTACTTC. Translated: CASSLGGNRIYEQYF.